The text below deals with one T cell receptor beta chain. This sample is part of a study of blood T cell repertoires in COVID-19. Study-wide background: Acute and convalescent COVID-19 samples came from the United States, Italy and Spain. T cells, B-cell-depleted T cells, or PBMCs supplied cDNA or gDNA.

Methods used by the authors: Estimation of nucleated cell counts was performed using reference gene primer amplification. TCRdb's copy holds only in-frame clones and misses some; the assay was immunoSEQ multiplex PCR. V, J and clone size derive from that table, while D and trimming were established from the DNA sequence. The sample contains roughly 120,000 clones, 65% to 80% of which appear only once. The CDR3 has 18 amino acids. V lost 2 bases to trimming and J lost 0 bases; unmatched junction nucleotides: 13. Germline V gene lookup returns CDR1 SGHRS and CDR2 YFSETQ. The chain is built from TRBV5-1 and TRBJ1-2; 7 nucleotides line up with TRBD1. The specimen was peripheral blood. The receptor's source is a human donor with acute or convalescent COVID-19. The donor label of this sample is uncertain. This chain's CDR3 is CASSFSGTDPLANYGYTF. The CDR3 nucleotides read TGCGCCAGCAGCTTTTCAGGGACAGATCCACTTGCTAACTATGGCTACACCTTC. Full variable domain (missing parts from reference TRBV5-1 and TRBJ1-2): KAGVTQTPRYLIKTRGQQVTLSCSPISGHRSVSWYQQTPGQGLQFLFEYFSETQRNKGNFPGRFSGRQFSNSRSEMNVSTLELGDSALYLCASSFSGTDPLANYGYTFGSGTRLTVV.